These T cell receptor beta chains were read from a single sample in a study of beta chain features in type 1 diabetes. The protocol was immunoSEQ multiplex PCR, while the TCRdb copy is restricted to in-frame clones and leaves out a portion. This table has roughly 370,000 clones, around 14% appearing once. Sequenced: naive CD4+ T cells from blood. These TCRs come from a man aged 25-45 years in good health. Each CDR3 is given with its conserved first and last residue. A D gene is named only where the DNA matches it firmly. Clone sizes are given selectively: once, few, many, or a class where the clone is expanded.

>few|TRBJ2-3|TRBV29-1|-
TGCAGCGGGGGTACGGGGGGCCCCCCAGATACGCAGTATTTT
CSGGTGGPPDTQYF
>-|TRBJ2-1|TRBV25-1|TRBD2
TGTGCCAGCAGAGTAGCGGGAGGGGGGGATGAGCAGTTCTTC
CASRVAGGGDEQFF
>few|TRBJ1-6|TRBV6-5|-
TGTGCCAGCAGTCGAACAACTTTTGGTTCACCCCTCCACTTT
CASSRTTFGSPLHF
>-|TRBJ2-5|TRBV7-6|TRBD2
TGTGCCAGCAGCCACACTAGCGGGGGCTTCCAAGAGACCCAGTACTTC
CASSHTSGGFQETQYF
>-|TRBJ2-1|TRBV4-1|-
TGCGCCAGCAGAGCCGACACCTCCTACAATGAGCAGTTCTTC
CASRADTSYNEQFF
>-|TRBJ2-3|TRBV5-6|TRBD2
TGTGCCAGCAGCTTGGCAGGTAGCGGGAGGATTTTTGGTGCAGATACGCAGTATTTT
CASSLAGSGRIFGADTQYF
>-|TRBJ1-3|TRBV30|-
TGTGCCTGGACACCGATCTCTGGAAACACCATATATTTT
CAWTPISGNTIYF
>few|TRBJ1-3|TRBV4-1|TRBD1
TGCGCCAGCAGCCCCACAGGGGCCGGAAACACCATATATTTT
CASSPTGAGNTIYF
>-|TRBJ2-7|TRBV7-9|-
TGTGCCAGCAGGGATTGGACAGATTACGAGCAGTACTTC
CASRDWTDYEQYF
>-|TRBJ1-1|TRBV12-5|TRBD1
TGTGCTAGTGGATTACACAGGGGCTCCACTGAAGCTTTCTTT
CASGLHRGSTEAFF
>-|TRBJ1-3|TRBV15|-
TGTGCCACCAGCCTCAGGAGTTCTGGAAACACCATATATTTT
CATSLRSSGNTIYF
>few|TRBJ2-3|TRBV7-2|-
TGTGCCAGCAGCCTTATCCGGGACACGAGATTTAGCACGCAGTATTTT
CASSLIRDTRFSTQYF
>many|TRBJ2-5|TRBV4-2|TRBD2
TGTGCCAGCAGCCAGCGGGAGCTCGGAGAGACCCAGTACTTC
CASSQRELGETQYF
>-|TRBJ2-2|TRBV29-1|-
TGCAGCGTTGGAAGGACTGACAGGCACACCGGGGAGCTGTTTTTT
CSVGRTDRHTGELFF
>few|TRBJ2-7|TRBV7-9|-
TGTGCCAGCAGCTTGGCGTCCGGGGACGAGCAGTACTTC
CASSLASGDEQYF
>few|TRBJ2-5|TRBV28|-
TGTGCCAGCAGGGCCCCGACCGCGCCCGAGACCCAGTACTTC
CASRAPTAPETQYF
>-|TRBJ1-5|TRBV7-2|-
TGTGCCAGCAGCTATGACAGCTCTAATCAGCCCCAGCATTTT
CASSYDSSNQPQHF
>few|TRBJ1-5|TRBV30|TRBD1
TGTGCCTGGGCACAGGGGAGCAATCAGCCCCAGCATTTT
CAWAQGSNQPQHF
>few|TRBJ2-1|TRBV19|-
TGTGCCAGTAGTTTCCGCCTGGGGTTCGAGCAGTTCTTC
CASSFRLGFEQFF
>few|TRBJ2-1|TRBV9|-
TGTGCCAGCAGCGTAGCTGGGGTAAATGAGCAGTTCTTC
CASSVAGVNEQFF
>many|TRBJ2-1|TRBV29-1|-
TGCAGCGTGAGGGACGGCTCCTACAATGAGCAGTTCTTC
CSVRDGSYNEQFF
>-|TRBJ2-1|TRBV7-9|-
TGTGCCAGCAGCTTAGACAGCAATGAGCAGTTCTTC
CASSLDSNEQFF
>few|TRBJ1-6|TRBV19|-
TGTGCCAGTATCGGCAGGGCGGATTCACCCCTCCACTTT
CASIGRADSPLHF
>-|TRBJ2-3|TRBV13|TRBD1
TGTGCCAGCAGCTGGGGGACAGCCACAGATACGCAGTATTTT
CASSWGTATDTQYF
>-|TRBJ2-2|TRBV18|TRBD1
TGTGCCAGCTCACCAATGACAGGGCCCGGGGAGCTGTTTTTT
CASSPMTGPGELFF
>few|TRBJ2-3|TRBV7-3|TRBD2
TGTGCCAGCAGCGAAACTAGCGGGAGTTCTAATACGCAGTATTTT
CASSETSGSSNTQYF
>few|TRBJ1-2|TRBV30|-
TGTGCCTGGAGTGTACGACGGAGTAACTATGGCTACACCTTC
CAWSVRRSNYGYTF
>-|TRBJ2-5|TRBV6-1|TRBD1
TGTGCCACCTCCGGACAGGGAGGAGAGACCCAGTACTTC
CATSGQGGETQYF
>few|TRBJ2-1|TRBV7-2|-
TGTGCCAGCAGCGACTCCTACAGTAAGCAGTTCTTC
CASSDSYSKQFF
>few|TRBJ2-3|TRBV14|TRBD1
TGTGCCAGCAGCCGACAGGGAGATCCCACAGATACGCAGTATTTT
CASSRQGDPTDTQYF
>-|TRBJ2-1|TRBV4-3|-
TGCGCCAGCAGCCAAGATTTGAGGGTCGAGCAGTTCTTC
CASSQDLRVEQFF
>-|TRBJ2-7|TRBV4-1|-
TGCGCCAGCAGCCACGTAGGACCCTACGAGCAGTACTTC
CASSHVGPYEQYF
>-|TRBJ1-4|TRBV10-3|-
TGTGCCATCAGTGAGTCCGGTATAAAGGGAGATGAAAAACTGTTTTTT
CAISESGIKGDEKLFF
>-|TRBJ1-1|TRBV30|-
TGTGCCTGGAGTGCAAACAGGAATTACGTTAACACTGAAGCTTTCTTT
CAWSANRNYVNTEAFF
>few|TRBJ2-1|TRBV19|-
TGTGCCAGTAGTATAGGCAGGGGGGCAACAAGAAATCGGGAGCAGTTCTTC
CASSIGRGATRNREQFF
>-|TRBJ2-1|TRBV9|-
TGTGCCAGCAGCGTAAGCGCGGGAAGGGATGAGCAGTTCTTC
CASSVSAGRDEQFF
>few|TRBJ2-1|TRBV15|-
TGTGCCACCAGCAGAGACCTTCGCGGCGGCCTCCACAATGAGCAGTTCTTC
CATSRDLRGGLHNEQFF
>few|TRBJ2-5|TRBV29-1|-
TGCAGCGTTGCTGGGGAGGAGACCCAGTACTTC
CSVAGEETQYF
>few|TRBJ2-7|TRBV5-4|-
TGTGCCAGCAAGGCAGGCCCCACGGAGGACGAGCAGTACTTC
CASKAGPTEDEQYF
>-|TRBJ2-1|TRBV7-2|-
TGTGCCAGCAGCCAAGTCAATGAGCAGTTCTTC
CASSQVNEQFF
>-|TRBJ2-6|TRBV4-1|-
TGCGCCAGCAGACACTACAGAGGGGGCTCTGGGGCCAACGTCCTGACTTTC
CASRHYRGGSGANVLTF
>few|TRBJ2-6|TRBV11-3|-
TGTGCCAGCAGCTTAGACCAGGGACGGGCCGGGGCCAACGTCCTGACTTTC
CASSLDQGRAGANVLTF
>few|TRBJ2-1|TRBV11-2|-
TGTGCCAGCAGCCTGGCTATTAGTGAGCAGTTCTTC
CASSLAISEQFF